This TCR beta chain appears in the sequencing data of a study of cytomegalovirus exposure and HLA in healthy donors. Primers included in the PCR were 60 Vbeta and 13 Jbeta primers. Generated by immunoSEQ multiplex PCR, the TCRdb table keeps only in-frame clones and is missing some. The sample shows 150,000 to 200,000 clones, 12% of them seen only once. This CDR3 has 12 amino acids. Trimming pared 4 bases from V and 7 bases from J, leaving 11 bases between. The germline CDR1 and CDR2 sequences are SGHNT and YYREEE (reference sequence). This chain connects TRBV5-4 to TRBJ2-5; maybe TRBD1 (5 bases). This TCR was recovered from a middle-aged man in good health and CMV-seropositive. The sequenced sample was PBMCs. In nucleotides, the CDR3 is TGTGCCAGCAGCGCCCAGGGAAGGACCCAGTACTTC. Its protein product is CASSAQGRTQYF.